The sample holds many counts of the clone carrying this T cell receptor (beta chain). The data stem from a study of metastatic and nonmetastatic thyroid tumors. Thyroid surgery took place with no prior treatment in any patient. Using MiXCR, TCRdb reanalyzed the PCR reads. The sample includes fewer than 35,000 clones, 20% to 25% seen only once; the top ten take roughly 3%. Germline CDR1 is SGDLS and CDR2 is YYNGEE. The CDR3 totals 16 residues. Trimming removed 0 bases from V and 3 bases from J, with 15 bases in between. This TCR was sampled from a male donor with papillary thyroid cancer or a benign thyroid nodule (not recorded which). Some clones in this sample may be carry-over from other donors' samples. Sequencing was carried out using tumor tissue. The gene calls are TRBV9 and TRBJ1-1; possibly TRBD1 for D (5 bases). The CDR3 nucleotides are TGTGCCAGCAGCGTAGCTGGGGCCGCTTCGGACACTGAAGCTTTCTTT. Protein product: CASSVAGAASDTEAFF.